The clone carrying this TCR beta chain was detected only a few times. Its antigen is unknown. This entry comes from a study of identical twins. Findings of the study overall: Twin sharing of out-of-frame TCR alpha was underestimated by models in monozygotic pairs. Cord blood beta clonotypes that were abundant carried fewer insertions, and memory repertoires showed no such trend. Out-of-frame alpha sequences common to twins exhibited a surplus of low generation probability.

With template switching, a universal primer site was added, and the cDNA carried unique molecular identifiers. TCRdb reanalysed the 5' RACE reads using MiXCR and keeps one entry per CDR3 protein. Of some 590,000 distinct CDR3 sequences listed, around 9.6% were seen once; the top ten hold under 3.5%. Germline lookup yields CDR1 MNHEY and CDR2 SMNVEV (reference sequence). CDR3 length: 16 amino acids. With V trimmed by 4 bases and J by 3 bases, 7 bases remained unmatched. The sample was also reused in another study, on yellow fever vaccine responses in identical twins.

This TCR was recovered from a woman under 30 in good health. The sample comprised PBMCs. V and J are TRBV27 and TRBJ2-1; 9 positions match TRBD2. The CDR3 bases are TGTGCCAGCAGTTCACCCCATAGCGGGAGCTACAATGAGCAGTTCTTC. This encodes CASSSPHSGSYNEQFF.